This T cell receptor (beta chain) was observed in a study of CD8 T cells in ankylosing spondylitis. Germline CDR1 SGHVS, CDR2 FQNEAQ. This CDR3 comprises 13 residues. V was cut by 5 bases and J by 5 bases, with 13 bases left in between. Points from the study as a whole: The disease-linked clones had a CD8+ phenotype and low blood frequencies. Some of the motif variants had earlier been found in reactive arthritis patients' fluid and blood. Ankylosing spondylitis blood seemed to carry a telltale TCR beta motif made of eight highly homologous variants.

This clonotype was counted between two and nine times. The antigen is not known. TCRdb analysed the 5' RACE reads with MiXCR anew, one entry per CDR3 protein. Here the sample spans under 250,000 distinct CDR3 sequences, 5.5% to 7.5% being singletons. The receptor was isolated from a male donor with ankylosing spondylitis. The chain couples TRBV7-8 to TRBJ2-7, with a tentative D call TRBD2 (5 bases). Sequenced material: blood, either unsorted or a sorted T cell fraction (not recorded which). CDR3 DNA sequence: TGTGCCAGCAGCGCAACTAGTATCCACGAGCAGTACTTC. It is translated as CASSATSIHEQYF. Full variable domain (outside the CDR3, taken from reference TRBV7-8 and TRBJ2-7): GAGVSQSPRYKVAKRGQDVALRCDPISGHVSLFWYQQALGQGPEFLTYFQNEAQLDKSGLPSDRFFAERPEGSVSTLKIQRTQQEDSAVYLCASSATSIHEQYFGPGTRLTVT.